Listed below are T cell receptor beta chains from one sample, sequenced in a study of blood T cells in healthy people across ages. MiXCR, applied by TCRdb to the 5' RACE reads, yields one record per CDR3 protein. The sample records around 600,000 distinct CDR3 sequences, 40% to 50% being singletons. The sample comprised blood. The receptors derive from a man older than 75 in good health. Each CDR3 is given with its conserved first and last residue. D genes are given only for firm matches. Size is stated for part of the rows, as once, few or many counts, or as a class when the clone is expanded.

j_gene | abundance | d_gene | v_gene | CDR3aa | CDR3nt
TRBJ2-5 | - | - | TRBV27 | CASTGETQYF | TGTGCCAGCACCGGGGAGACCCAGTACTTC
TRBJ2-5 | - | TRBD1 | TRBV6-6 | CASSYWDRGEETQYF | TGTGCTAGCAGTTACTGGGACAGGGGTGAGGAGACCCAGTACTTC
TRBJ2-3 | few | TRBD2 | TRBV3-1 | CASSQESRGAGLTDTQYF | TGTGCCAGCAGCCAAGAAAGCAGAGGAGCGGGGCTCACAGATACGCAGTATTTT
TRBJ2-7 | many | - | TRBV6-5 | CASSFTGDRTREQYF | TGTGCCAGCAGTTTTACGGGGGACCGCACGCGCGAGCAGTACTTC
TRBJ2-7 | - | TRBD1 | TRBV20-1 | CSASRDRGNEQYF | TGCAGTGCTTCCCGGGACAGGGGCAACGAGCAGTACTTC
TRBJ2-2 | once | TRBD1 | TRBV3-1 | CASSQPDRAGELFF | TGTGCCAGCAGCCAACCCGACAGGGCCGGGGAGCTGTTTTTT
TRBJ2-3 | few | TRBD2 | TRBV7-2 | CASSFQKRERGTDTQYF | TGTGCCAGCAGCTTCCAGAAGCGGGAGAGAGGCACAGATACGCAGTATTTT
TRBJ1-5 | - | - | TRBV21-1 | CASSKKWPRSNQPQHF | TGTGCCAGCAGCAAAAAATGGCCCCGGAGCAATCAGCCCCAGCATTTT
TRBJ2-3 | - | - | TRBV7-9 | CASSLDRADTDTQYF | TGTGCCAGCAGCTTAGACAGGGCGGACACAGATACGCAGTATTTT
TRBJ2-5 | - | TRBD2 | TRBV12-3/TRBV12-4 | CASSRLAGAQGETQYF | TGTGCCAGCAGCAGGCTAGCGGGGGCCCAAGGGGAGACCCAGTACTTC
TRBJ1-2 | once | TRBD1 | TRBV10-3 | CAISAGQGYGYAF | TGTGCCATCAGTGCGGGACAGGGCTATGGCTACGCCTTC
TRBJ1-1 | - | - | TRBV4-1 | CASSPRAGRDTEAFF | TGCGCCAGCAGCCCTAGGGCCGGGAGGGACACTGAAGCTTTCTTT
TRBJ1-1 | - | - | TRBV4-3 | CASSHVGRGTEAFF | TGCGCCAGCAGCCACGTGGGTAGGGGGACTGAAGCTTTCTTT
TRBJ2-7 | - | - | TRBV5-1 | CASSQGTRLAEQYF | TGCGCCAGCAGCCAAGGGACGAGGCTTGCCGAGCAGTACTTC
TRBJ2-3 | - | - | TRBV12-3/TRBV12-4 | CASSFSRWLGGGPDTQYF | TGTGCCAGCAGTTTCAGTCGATGGTTGGGGGGTGGTCCAGATACGCAGTATTTT
TRBJ2-3 | many | - | TRBV6-5 | CASSYSNQVKDTQYF | TGTGCCAGCAGTTACTCAAATCAGGTCAAGGATACGCAGTATTTT
TRBJ2-1 | many | - | TRBV6-6 | CASTYNVDYNEQFF | TGTGCCAGCACCTACAACGTCGACTACAATGAGCAGTTCTTC
TRBJ1-2 | - | - | TRBV28 | CASISVNYGYTF | TGTGCCAGCATCTCGGTCAACTATGGCTACACCTTC
TRBJ2-1 | few | - | TRBV28 | CASTPGSTSYNEQFF | TGTGCCAGCACCCCCGGGAGCACGTCCTACAATGAGCAGTTCTTC
TRBJ1-3 | - | - | TRBV3-1 | CASSQGTPGNTIYF | TGTGCCAGCAGCCAAGGGACCCCTGGAAACACCATATATTTT
TRBJ2-5 | once | - | TRBV12-3/TRBV12-4 | CASRSGGGGPLREQYF | TGTGCCAGCAGATCAGGAGGGGGGGGTCCCTTACGGGAGCAGTACTTC
TRBJ2-1 | - | TRBD2 | TRBV20-1 | CSARVGTSGGGEQFF | TGCAGTGCTAGAGTCGGGACTAGCGGGGGGGGCGAGCAGTTCTTC
TRBJ2-1 | - | - | TRBV6-5 | CASSLTKTGYNEQFF | TGTGCCAGCAGTCTTACTAAAACAGGCTACAATGAGCAGTTCTTC
TRBJ2-7 | - | - | TRBV9 | CASSLGLFSSYNEQYF | TGTGCCAGCAGCCTAGGACTGTTTAGCTCCTACAATGAGCAGTACTTC
TRBJ2-5 | - | - | TRBV7-2 | CTSREGFQETQYF | TGTACCAGCAGGGAGGGATTCCAAGAGACCCAGTACTTC
TRBJ1-2 | - | - | TRBV10-2 | CASTETAYGYGYTF | TGCGCCAGCACGGAGACAGCATACGGCTATGGCTACACCTTC
TRBJ2-3 | - | - | TRBV5-5 | CASSLDSYTGYTDTQYF | TGTGCCAGCAGCTTGGATTCGTACACGGGATACACAGATACGCAGTATTTT
TRBJ2-5 | - | - | TRBV7-9 | CASSRDLNYQETQYF | TGTGCCAGCAGCCGGGACCTCAATTACCAAGAGACCCAGTACTTC
TRBJ2-2 | - | TRBD2 | TRBV6-1 | CASILSAGEVTTGELFF | TGTGCCAGCATCTTATCGGCGGGAGAAGTCACCACCGGGGAGCTGTTTTTT
TRBJ1-6 | once | TRBD1 | TRBV6-5 | CTSSRQGSSYNSPLHF | TGTACCAGCAGTCGACAGGGGAGTTCCTATAATTCACCCCTCCACTTT
TRBJ1-2 | few | - | TRBV7-2 | CASSMTGPRSGGYTF | TGTGCCAGCAGCATGACAGGTCCCAGGTCTGGTGGCTACACCTTC
TRBJ1-2 | few | - | TRBV5-6 | CASSWEQGLAGYTF | TGTGCCAGCAGCTGGGAACAGGGTTTGGCTGGCTACACCTTC
TRBJ2-5 | few | - | TRBV12-3/TRBV12-4 | CASSFKSSQGETQYF | TGTGCCAGCAGTTTCAAGTCTAGCCAAGGCGAGACCCAGTACTTC